This TCR beta chain was sequenced in a study of blood T cell repertoires in COVID-19. Looking at the study overall: Italy, Spain and the United States were the sources of the convalescent and acute COVID-19 samples. The cDNA or gDNA used as material had been derived from T cells, B-cell-depleted T cells, or PBMCs.

The CDR3 sequence is 15 residues long. Germline V gives CDR1 PRHDT, CDR2 FYEKMQ (reference sequence). J lost 0 bases, V lost 4 bases, and 3 bases had no gene match. The Seattle patients, enrolled during active infection, were followed longitudinally. In the original analysis: Estimation of nucleated cell counts relied on the amplification of reference gene primers. Generated by immunoSEQ multiplex PCR, the TCRdb table keeps only in-frame clones and is missing some. That table is the source of V, J and clone size, and D and trimming were worked out from the DNA. The profile covers some 240,000 clones, with about 90% appearing a single time and around 0.85% taken by the ten largest.

The chain has TRBV13 and TRBJ2-1; 7 bases are shared with TRBD1. The TCR was taken from a man aged 60 to 69 with COVID-19, enrolled during active disease. The sample was peripheral blood. The CDR3 DNA sequence: TGTGCCAGCAGCTGGGACAGCAGCTCCTACAATGAGCAGTTCTTC. Translating gives CASSWDSSSYNEQFF.